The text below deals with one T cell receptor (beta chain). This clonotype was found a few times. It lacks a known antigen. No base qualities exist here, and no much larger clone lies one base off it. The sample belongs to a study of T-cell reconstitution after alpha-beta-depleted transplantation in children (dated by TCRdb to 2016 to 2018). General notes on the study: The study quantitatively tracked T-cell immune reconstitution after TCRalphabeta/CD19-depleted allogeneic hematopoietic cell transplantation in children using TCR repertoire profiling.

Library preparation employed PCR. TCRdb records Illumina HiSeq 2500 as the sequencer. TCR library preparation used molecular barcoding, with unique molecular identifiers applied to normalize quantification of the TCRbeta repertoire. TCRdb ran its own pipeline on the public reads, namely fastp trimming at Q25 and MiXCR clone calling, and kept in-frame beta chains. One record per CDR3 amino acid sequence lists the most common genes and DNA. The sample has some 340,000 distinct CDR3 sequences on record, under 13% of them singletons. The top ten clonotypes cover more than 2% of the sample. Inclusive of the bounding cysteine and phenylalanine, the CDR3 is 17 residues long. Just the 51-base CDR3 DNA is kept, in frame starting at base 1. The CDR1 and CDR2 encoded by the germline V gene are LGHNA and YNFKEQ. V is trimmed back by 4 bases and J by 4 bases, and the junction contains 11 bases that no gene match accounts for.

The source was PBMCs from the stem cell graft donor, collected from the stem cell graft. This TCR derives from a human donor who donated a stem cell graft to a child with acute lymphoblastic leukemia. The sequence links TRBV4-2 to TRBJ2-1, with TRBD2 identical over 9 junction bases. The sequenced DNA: TGTGCCAGCAGCCTTCTTCCGACTAGCGGCTTTTACAATGAGCAGTTCTTC. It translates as CASSLLPTSGFYNEQFF.